The present TCR beta chain was sequenced within a study of CD8+CD57+ T cells in acquired aplastic anemia. This clonotype turned up a few times. What it binds is not known. Germline CDR1 is KGHDR and CDR2 is SFDVKD. The CDR3 totals 14 residues. V lost 0 bases to trimming and J lost 0 bases, with 3 bases between them. Findings and limits, study-wide: Overlap between patients and controls comprised roughly 28 CD8+ CDR3 sequences.

CD8+CD57+ cell expansion had been shown by flow cytometry in patients chosen for sequencing. The enrolled patients all had severe acquired aplastic anemia. TCR beta VDJ and CDR3 were profiled, and genomic DNA was the template. MiXCR was run by TCRdb on the reads, yielding one entry per CDR3 protein. Here the sample spans about 160,000 distinct CDR3 sequences, over 55% being singletons. The sequencing sample was made of sorted CD4+, CD8+, or CD8+CD57+ T cells (not recorded which) from PBMCs. The chain employs TRBV24-1 and TRBJ2-3; D unclear. This sequence originates from a human donor with aplastic anemia. CDR3 loop: CATSDLDSTDTQYF. The DNA of the CDR3 is TGTGCCACCAGTGATTTGGACAGCACAGATACGCAGTATTTT.